The rows below give T cell receptor beta chains drawn from one sample of a study of T cell repertoires in cytomegalovirus infection. The antigens of these receptors remain unknown. In TCRdb, the reads were re-called with MiXCR into one record per CDR3 protein. The sample contains roughly 860,000 distinct CDR3 sequences, 32% of which appear only once. The sequences come from cultured CD8+ T cells from PBMCs, collected from culture after CMV antigen stimulation. These receptor sequences come from a human donor in good health (CMV status not recorded). Some clones in this sample may be carry-over from other donors' samples. The CDR3 runs from the conserved cysteine through the conserved F or W. A D gene is named only where the DNA matches it firmly. Clone size is stated in some rows and not others, as once, few, many or a class when expanded.

NA NA TRBJ1-1 TRBV12-3/TRBV12-4 TGTGCCTGCAGCCCACAGGGGAACACTGAAGCTTTCTTT CACSPQGNTEAFF
NA many TRBJ1-5 TRBV12-3/TRBV12-4 TGTGCCAGCAGTTTAGGGGCAGCTCAGCCCCAGCATTTT CASSLGAAQPQHF
NA few TRBJ1-5 TRBV19 TGTGCCAGTACCGAACAGGGTATCAGCCCCCAGCCCCAGCATTTT CASTEQGISPQPQHF
TRBD1 few TRBJ2-5 TRBV11-1 TGTGCCAGCAGCTCGACAGGGGGCGAGGCGGGGACCCAGTACTTC CASSSTGGEAGTQYF
NA few TRBJ2-1 TRBV7-9 TGTGCCAGCAGCATCGGATCGGGCGACCACAATGAGCAGTTCTTC CASSIGSGDHNEQFF
TRBD1 NA TRBJ1-5 TRBV19 TGTGCCAGTAGTATTGACAGGGAGGCGAATCAGCCCCAGCATTTT CASSIDREANQPQHF
TRBD2 NA TRBJ2-5 TRBV2 TGTGCCAGCAAACTAGCGGGGGCCGATCAAGAGACCCAGTACTTC CASKLAGADQETQYF
NA NA TRBJ1-4 TRBV7-9 TGTGCCAGCAGCTTAGTAGGGGGAAATGAAAAACTGTTTTTT CASSLVGGNEKLFF
NA NA TRBJ2-3 TRBV20-1 TGCAGTGCTAGGTTGGGGGGGGGCCACGGGGGAACAGATACGCAGTATTTT CSARLGGGHGGTDTQYF
NA few TRBJ1-3 TRBV7-3 TGTGCCAGCAGCTCACCGACCAGGGACCCGCCAAACTCTGGAAACACCATATATTTT CASSSPTRDPPNSGNTIYF
TRBD1 NA TRBJ1-1 TRBV5-1 TGCGCCAGCAGCTGGGAAACAGGGGTTACTGAAGCTTTCTTT CASSWETGVTEAFF
TRBD2 NA TRBJ2-5 TRBV27 TGTGCCAGCAGAATAAGCGGGGGGTTGCAGACCCAGTACTTC CASRISGGLQTQYF
NA few TRBJ2-4 TRBV6-6 TGTGCCAGCAGTTATAGGTCGGGGGAGAAAAACATTCAGTACTTC CASSYRSGEKNIQYF
NA NA TRBJ2-1 TRBV18 TGTGCCAGCTCACCTGGCGCCAGCGAGTACAATGAGCAGTTCTTC CASSPGASEYNEQFF
NA NA TRBJ1-1 TRBV7-9 TGTGCCAACAGCCCTACCGGCAGGGGCCTGAACACTGAAGCTTTCTTT CANSPTGRGLNTEAFF
NA few TRBJ2-5 TRBV2 TGTGCCAGCCTTAAGGGGATAGGAGAGACCCAGTACTTC CASLKGIGETQYF
NA many TRBJ2-1 TRBV7-2 TGTGCCAGCAGCTTAGAAGCGCGGAATGAGCAGTTCTTC CASSLEARNEQFF
NA few TRBJ2-1 TRBV7-8 TGTGCCAGCAGCCCCCTGGCGGGGGCCGACAGTGAGCAGTTCTTC CASSPLAGADSEQFF
TRBD2 NA TRBJ2-2 TRBV7-6 TGTGCCAGCAGCTTAGTAGTGTCGGGGGGGCGATCCGGGGAGCTGTTTTTT CASSLVVSGGRSGELFF
NA few TRBJ1-2 TRBV7-9 TGTGCCAGCAGCCCTGGACACATTAACTATGGCTACACCTTC CASSPGHINYGYTF
TRBD1 NA TRBJ2-5 TRBV27 TGTGCCAGCAGTATACGAGACCCCGGGACAGGCCAAGAGACCCAGTACTTC CASSIRDPGTGQETQYF
TRBD1 NA TRBJ1-1 TRBV7-3 TGTGTCAGCAGCACGACAGGGAGCACTGAAGCTTTCTTT CVSSTTGSTEAFF
NA NA TRBJ2-5 TRBV27 TGTGCCAGCAGTCCCTTCTTCGGACGCCAAGAGACCCAGTACTTC CASSPFFGRQETQYF
TRBD2 NA TRBJ2-1 TRBV7-9 TGTGCCAGCAGCTTACCTGAACGGGGGGAATACAATGAGCAGTTCTTC CASSLPERGEYNEQFF
NA few TRBJ1-4 TRBV28 TGTGCCAGCAGTTTGGCCCCTGAGAATGAAAAACTGTTTTTT CASSLAPENEKLFF
NA NA TRBJ1-3 TRBV28 TGTGCCAGCAGTTCACTCCAAAGTTTCTCTGGAAACACCATATATTTT CASSSLQSFSGNTIYF
TRBD1 few TRBJ2-1 TRBV6-2/TRBV6-3 TGTGCCAGCCTGGGACAGGGTATAGTCCTAAGCTCCTACAATGAGCAGTTCTTC CASLGQGIVLSSYNEQFF
NA NA TRBJ2-5 TRBV25-1 TGTGCCAGCAGTGACGGAGGGCTCTTTAAGACCCAGTACTTC CASSDGGLFKTQYF
NA NA TRBJ1-2 TRBV10-3 TGTGCCATCAGTGAGAAAGGGTACTATGGCTACACCTTC CAISEKGYYGYTF
NA NA TRBJ1-2 TRBV5-6 TGTGCCAGCAGTCAAAGGGATGGCTACACCTTC CASSQRDGYTF
NA few TRBJ2-7 TRBV3-1 TGTGCCAGCAGCCAAAGGGTTAGGGCCTCCTACGAGCAGTACTTC CASSQRVRASYEQYF
NA NA TRBJ1-5 TRBV6-2/TRBV6-3 TGTACCAGCAGTTACCTGGGGAATCAGCCCCAGCATTTT CTSSYLGNQPQHF
NA NA TRBJ2-2 TRBV4-1 TGCGCCAGCAGCCAAGAACCACCCCCGAACACCGGGGAGCTGTTTTTT CASSQEPPPNTGELFF
NA NA TRBJ1-5 TRBV19 TGTGCCAGTAGTACCCCGGGGGGAATCAATCAGCCCCAGCATTTT CASSTPGGINQPQHF
TRBD1 NA TRBJ2-2 TRBV7-2 TGTGCCAGCAGCCTAATCCGGACAGGGACATCGGGCACCGGGGAGCTGTTTTTT CASSLIRTGTSGTGELFF
NA few TRBJ1-1 TRBV15 TGTGCCACCAGCAGAGAACGGAGGAACACTGAAGCTTTCTTT CATSRERRNTEAFF
TRBD1 NA TRBJ1-2 TRBV14 TGTGCCAGCAGTGAAATGGGACAGCCATCGTTGTATGGCTACACCTTC CASSEMGQPSLYGYTF
NA NA TRBJ2-5 TRBV12-3/TRBV12-4 TGTGCCAGCAGACGGACAGAAGAGACCCAGTACTTC CASRRTEETQYF
NA NA TRBJ2-2 TRBV6-2/TRBV6-3 TGTGCCAGCAGTAACCCCCTGGGCACCGGGGAGCTGTTTTTT CASSNPLGTGELFF
NA NA TRBJ1-6 TRBV20-1 TGCAGTGCTAGAGGAACGGGGCCACCCCTCCACTTT CSARGTGPPLHF
TRBD1 NA TRBJ2-5 TRBV27 TGTGCCAGCAGTATTCATATACGGACAGGGGGCGAAAAGGAGACCCAGTACTTC CASSIHIRTGGEKETQYF